This T cell receptor beta chain was captured in a study of blood T cell repertoires in COVID-19. Some clones are missing from TCRdb's copy, which holds only in-frame ones; the method was immunoSEQ multiplex PCR. The table records around 460,000 clones, 70% to 90% of them present only once. V was clipped by 2 bases and J by 4 bases, with 21 bases between them. Germline values: CDR1 MNHNS, CDR2 SASEGT. The CDR3 covers 18 residues. This clone was counted once. This TCR was sampled from a man younger than 35 with COVID-19, enrolled during active disease. V gene TRBV6-1 combines with J gene TRBJ1-3; tentatively, D is TRBD1 (5 bases). Source material: peripheral blood. Written as DNA, the CDR3 is TGTGCCAGCAGTGAAAGGATTGGGGGAGGGAGGAGCGGAAACACCATATATTTT. Its protein product is CASSERIGGGRSGNTIYF.